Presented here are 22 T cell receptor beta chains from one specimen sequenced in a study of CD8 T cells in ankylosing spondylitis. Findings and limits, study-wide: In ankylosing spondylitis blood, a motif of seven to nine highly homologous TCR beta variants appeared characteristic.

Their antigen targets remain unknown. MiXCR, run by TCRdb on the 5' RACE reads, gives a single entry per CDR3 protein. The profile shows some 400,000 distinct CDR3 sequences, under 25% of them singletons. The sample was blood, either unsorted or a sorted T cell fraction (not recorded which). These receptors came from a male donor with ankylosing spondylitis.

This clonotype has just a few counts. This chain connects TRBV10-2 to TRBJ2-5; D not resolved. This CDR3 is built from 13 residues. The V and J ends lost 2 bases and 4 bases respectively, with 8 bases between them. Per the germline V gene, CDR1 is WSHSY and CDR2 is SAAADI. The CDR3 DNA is TGCGCCAGCAGTGAGAATAGCATAGAGACCCAGTACTTC. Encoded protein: CASSENSIETQYF.

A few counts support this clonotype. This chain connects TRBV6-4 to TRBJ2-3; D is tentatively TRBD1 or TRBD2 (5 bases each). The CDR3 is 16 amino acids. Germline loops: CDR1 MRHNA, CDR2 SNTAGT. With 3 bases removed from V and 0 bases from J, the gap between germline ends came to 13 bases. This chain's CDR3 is CASSETGTESTDTQYF. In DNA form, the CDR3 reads TGTGCCAGCAGTGAAACCGGGACGGAGAGCACAGATACGCAGTATTTT.

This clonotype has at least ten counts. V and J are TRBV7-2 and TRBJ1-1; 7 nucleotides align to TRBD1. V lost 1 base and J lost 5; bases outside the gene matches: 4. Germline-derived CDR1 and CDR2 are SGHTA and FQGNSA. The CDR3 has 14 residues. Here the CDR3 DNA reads TGTGCCAGCAGCTTAGAGGGGGCGGTGACTGAAGCTTTCTTT. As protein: CASSLEGAVTEAFF.

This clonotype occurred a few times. The CDR3 is CSVETLGQPSYEQYF. The CDR3 region has the DNA TGCAGCGTTGAAACACTCGGACAGCCCTCCTACGAGCAGTACTTC. The chain uses TRBV29-1 and TRBJ2-7; maybe TRBD1 (6 bases). The CDR3 runs 15 residues. The germline CDR1 and CDR2 sequences are SQVTM and ANQGSEA. Trimming shortened V by 2 bases and J by 0 bases, and 14 bases separated the two germline ends.

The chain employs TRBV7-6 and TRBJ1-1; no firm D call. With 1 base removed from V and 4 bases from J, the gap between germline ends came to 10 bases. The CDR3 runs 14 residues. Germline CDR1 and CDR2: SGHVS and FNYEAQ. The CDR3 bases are TGTGCCAGCAGCTTAGTCGGCGGGCTCACTGAAGCTTTCTTT. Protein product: CASSLVGGLTEAFF.

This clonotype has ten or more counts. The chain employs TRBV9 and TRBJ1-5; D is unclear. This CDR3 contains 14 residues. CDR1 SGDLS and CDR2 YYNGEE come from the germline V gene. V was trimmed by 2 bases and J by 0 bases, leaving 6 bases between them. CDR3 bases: TGTGCCAGCAGCGTTCAAGATAGCAATCAGCCCCAGCATTTT. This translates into CASSVQDSNQPQHF.

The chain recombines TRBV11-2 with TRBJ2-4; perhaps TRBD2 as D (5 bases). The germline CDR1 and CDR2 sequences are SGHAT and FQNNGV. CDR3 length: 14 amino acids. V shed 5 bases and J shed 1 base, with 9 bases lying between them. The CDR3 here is CASSPGFAKNIQYF. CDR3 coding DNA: TGTGCCAGCAGCCCGGGATTTGCCAAAAACATTCAGTACTTC.

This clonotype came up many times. The CDR3 DNA follows: TGCAGCGTTGAGGGCCCAAGCACAGATACGCAGTATTTT. This gives the protein CSVEGPSTDTQYF. The chain uses TRBV29-1 and TRBJ2-3; D unclear. The germline V gene encodes CDR1 SQVTM and CDR2 ANQGSEA. Trimming removed 3 bases at V and 0 bases at J, with 7 bases between. This CDR3 region has 13 residues.

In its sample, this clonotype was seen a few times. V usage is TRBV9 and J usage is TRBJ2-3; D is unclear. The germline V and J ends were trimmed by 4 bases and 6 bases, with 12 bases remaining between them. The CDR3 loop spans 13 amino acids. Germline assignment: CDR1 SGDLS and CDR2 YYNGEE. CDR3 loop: CASSPTSRDTQYF. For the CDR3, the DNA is TGTGCCAGCAGCCCGACGTCACGCGATACGCAGTATTTT.

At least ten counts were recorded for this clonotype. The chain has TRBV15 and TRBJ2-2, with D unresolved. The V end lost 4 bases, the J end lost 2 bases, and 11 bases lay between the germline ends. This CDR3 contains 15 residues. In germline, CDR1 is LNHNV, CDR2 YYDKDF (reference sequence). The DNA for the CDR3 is TGTGCCACCAGCACAGGCCTTCACAACACCGGGGAGCTGTTTTTT. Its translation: CATSTGLHNTGELFF.

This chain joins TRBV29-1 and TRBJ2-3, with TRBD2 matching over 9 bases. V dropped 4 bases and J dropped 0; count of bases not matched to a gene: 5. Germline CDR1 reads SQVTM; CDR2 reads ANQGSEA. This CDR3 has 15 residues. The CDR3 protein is CSVAASGASTDTQYF. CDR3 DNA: TGCAGCGTTGCGGCTAGCGGGGCTAGCACAGATACGCAGTATTTT.

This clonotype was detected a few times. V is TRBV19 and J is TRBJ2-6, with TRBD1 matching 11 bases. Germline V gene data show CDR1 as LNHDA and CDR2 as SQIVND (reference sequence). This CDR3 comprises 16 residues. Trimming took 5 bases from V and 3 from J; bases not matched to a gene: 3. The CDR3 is CASSRTGGFGANVLTF. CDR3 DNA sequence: TGTGCCAGTAGTCGGACAGGGGGCTTTGGGGCCAACGTCCTGACTTTC.

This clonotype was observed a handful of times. As DNA, the CDR3 is TGTGCCAGCAGCGCAACGACAGGTTTTGGTGGCTACACCTTC. This codes for CASSATTGFGGYTF. The chain combines TRBV11-2 with TRBJ1-2, with TRBD1 as a possible D gene (6 bases). The CDR3 covers 14 residues. From germline, CDR1 is SGHAT and CDR2 FQNNGV. The V end was cut by 5 bases, the J end by 7 bases, with 17 bases between.

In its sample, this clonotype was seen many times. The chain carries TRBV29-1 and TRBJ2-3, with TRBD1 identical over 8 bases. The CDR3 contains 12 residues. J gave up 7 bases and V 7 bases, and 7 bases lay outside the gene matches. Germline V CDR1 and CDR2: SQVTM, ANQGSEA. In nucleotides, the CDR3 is TGCAGCGCCAGACAGGGGAAAAATACGCAGTATTTT. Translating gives CSARQGKNTQYF.

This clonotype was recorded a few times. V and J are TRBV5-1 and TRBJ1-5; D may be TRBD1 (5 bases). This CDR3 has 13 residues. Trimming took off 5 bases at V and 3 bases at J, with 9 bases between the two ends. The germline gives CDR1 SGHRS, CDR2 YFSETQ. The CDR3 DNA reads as TGCGCCAGCAGAAAGGGGATCAATCAGCCCCAGCATTTT. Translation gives CASRKGINQPQHF.

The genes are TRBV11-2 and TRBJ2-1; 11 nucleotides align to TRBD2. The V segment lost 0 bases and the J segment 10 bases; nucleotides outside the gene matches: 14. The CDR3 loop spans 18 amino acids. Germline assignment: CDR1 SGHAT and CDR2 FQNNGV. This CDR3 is CASSLDLVTSGSTPEQFF. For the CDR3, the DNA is TGTGCCAGCAGCTTAGATTTAGTAACTAGCGGGAGTACCCCGGAGCAGTTCTTC.

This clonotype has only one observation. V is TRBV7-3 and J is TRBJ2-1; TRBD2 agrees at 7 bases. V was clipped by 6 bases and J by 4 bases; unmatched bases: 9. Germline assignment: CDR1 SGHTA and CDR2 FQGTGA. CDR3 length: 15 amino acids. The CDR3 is CASRKTSEGYNEQFF. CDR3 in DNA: TGTGCCAGCAGGAAAACTAGCGAGGGATACAATGAGCAGTTCTTC.

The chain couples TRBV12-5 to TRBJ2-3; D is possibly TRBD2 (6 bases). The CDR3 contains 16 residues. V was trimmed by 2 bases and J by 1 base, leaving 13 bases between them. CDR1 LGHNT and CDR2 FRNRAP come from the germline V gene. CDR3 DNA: TGTGCTAGTGGTTTGACCCGGACTATTCGCACAGATACGCAGTATTTT. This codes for CASGLTRTIRTDTQYF.

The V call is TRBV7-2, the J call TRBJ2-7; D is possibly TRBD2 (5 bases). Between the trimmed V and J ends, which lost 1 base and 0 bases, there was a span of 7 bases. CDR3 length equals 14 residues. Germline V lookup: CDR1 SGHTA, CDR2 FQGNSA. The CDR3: CASSLDRDSYEQYF. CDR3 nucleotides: TGTGCCAGCAGCTTAGATCGGGACTCCTACGAGCAGTACTTC.

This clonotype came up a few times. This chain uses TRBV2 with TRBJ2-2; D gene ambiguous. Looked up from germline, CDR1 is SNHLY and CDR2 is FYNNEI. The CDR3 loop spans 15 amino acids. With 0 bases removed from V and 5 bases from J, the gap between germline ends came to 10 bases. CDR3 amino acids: CASSEALWTTGELFF. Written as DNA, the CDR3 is TGTGCCAGCAGTGAAGCCCTTTGGACGACCGGGGAGCTGTTTTTT.

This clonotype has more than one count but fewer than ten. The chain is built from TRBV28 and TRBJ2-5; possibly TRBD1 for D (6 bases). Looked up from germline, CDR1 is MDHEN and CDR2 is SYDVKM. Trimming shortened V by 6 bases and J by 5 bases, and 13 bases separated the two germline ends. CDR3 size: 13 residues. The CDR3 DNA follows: TGTGCCAGCAGGACCACAGGGTTGGAGACCCAGTACTTC. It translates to CASRTTGLETQYF. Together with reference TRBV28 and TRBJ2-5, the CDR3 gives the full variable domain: DVKVTQSSRYLVKRTGEKVFLECVQDMDHENMFWYRQDPGLGLRLIYFSYDVKMKEKGDIPEGYSVSREKKERFSLILESASTNQTSMYLCASRTTGLETQYFGPGTRLLVL.

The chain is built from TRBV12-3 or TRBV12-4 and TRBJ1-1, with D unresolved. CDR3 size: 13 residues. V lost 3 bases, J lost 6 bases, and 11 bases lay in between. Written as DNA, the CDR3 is TGTGCCAGCAGTTTGGTCAGAGAATCTGAAGCTTTCTTT. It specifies CASSLVRESEAFF.